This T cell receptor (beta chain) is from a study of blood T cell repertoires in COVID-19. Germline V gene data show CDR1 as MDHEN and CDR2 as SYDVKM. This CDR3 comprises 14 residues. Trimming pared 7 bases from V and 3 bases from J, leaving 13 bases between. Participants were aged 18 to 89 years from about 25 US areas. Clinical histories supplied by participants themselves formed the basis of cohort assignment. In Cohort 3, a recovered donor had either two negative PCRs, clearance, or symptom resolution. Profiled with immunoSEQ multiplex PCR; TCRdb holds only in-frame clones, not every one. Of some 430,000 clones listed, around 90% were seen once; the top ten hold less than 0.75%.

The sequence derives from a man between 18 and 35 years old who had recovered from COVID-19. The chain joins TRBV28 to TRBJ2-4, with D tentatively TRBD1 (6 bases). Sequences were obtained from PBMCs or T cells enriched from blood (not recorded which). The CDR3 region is CASTRGGSKNIQYF. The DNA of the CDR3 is TGTGCCAGCACCAGGGGTGGGAGCAAAAACATTCAGTACTTC.